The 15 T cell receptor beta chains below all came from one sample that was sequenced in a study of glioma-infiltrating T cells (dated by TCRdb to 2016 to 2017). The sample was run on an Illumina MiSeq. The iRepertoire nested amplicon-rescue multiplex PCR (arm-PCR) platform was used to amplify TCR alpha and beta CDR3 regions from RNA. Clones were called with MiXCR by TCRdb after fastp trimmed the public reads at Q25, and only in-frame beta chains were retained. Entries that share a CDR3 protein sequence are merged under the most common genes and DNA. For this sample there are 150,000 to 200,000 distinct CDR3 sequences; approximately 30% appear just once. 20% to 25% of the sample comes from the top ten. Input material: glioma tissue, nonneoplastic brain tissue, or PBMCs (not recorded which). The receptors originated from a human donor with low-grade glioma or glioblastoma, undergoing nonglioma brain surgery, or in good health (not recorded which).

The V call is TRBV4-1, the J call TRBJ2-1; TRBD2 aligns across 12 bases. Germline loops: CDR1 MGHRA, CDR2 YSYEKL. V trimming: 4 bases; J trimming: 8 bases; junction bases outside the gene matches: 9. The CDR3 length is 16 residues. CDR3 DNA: TGCGCCAGCAGCCCTATCGGACTAGCGGGAAACGATGAGCAGTTCTTC. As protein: CASSPIGLAGNDEQFF.

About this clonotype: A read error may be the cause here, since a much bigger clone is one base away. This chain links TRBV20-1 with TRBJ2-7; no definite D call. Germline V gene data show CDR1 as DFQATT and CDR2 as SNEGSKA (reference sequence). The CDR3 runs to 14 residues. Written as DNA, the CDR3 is TGCAGTGCTAGAGATATGGTCCAGCTTGTCGAGCAGCACTTC. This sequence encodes CSARDMVQLVEQHF.

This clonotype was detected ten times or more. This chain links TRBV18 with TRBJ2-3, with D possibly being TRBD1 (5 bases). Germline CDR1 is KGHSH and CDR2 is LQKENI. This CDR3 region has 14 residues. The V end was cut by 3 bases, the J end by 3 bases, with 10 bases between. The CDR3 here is CASSPGPTTDTQYF. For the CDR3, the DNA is TGTGCCAGCTCACCGGGGCCTACTACAGATACGCAGTATTTT.

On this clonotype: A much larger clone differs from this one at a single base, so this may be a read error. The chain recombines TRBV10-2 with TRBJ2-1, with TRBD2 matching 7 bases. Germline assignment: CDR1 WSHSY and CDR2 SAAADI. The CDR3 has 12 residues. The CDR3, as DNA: TGTGCCACGGGACTACCTTCTATTGAGCAGTTCTTC. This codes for CATGLPSIEQFF.

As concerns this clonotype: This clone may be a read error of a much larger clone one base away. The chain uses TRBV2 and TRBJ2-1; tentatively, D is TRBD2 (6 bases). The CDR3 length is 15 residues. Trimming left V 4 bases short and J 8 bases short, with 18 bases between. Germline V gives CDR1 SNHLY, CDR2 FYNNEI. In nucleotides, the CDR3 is TGTGCCAGCAGTGGAGATGCGGGAAGGGGCGATGAGCAGTTCTTC. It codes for CASSGDAGRGDEQFF.

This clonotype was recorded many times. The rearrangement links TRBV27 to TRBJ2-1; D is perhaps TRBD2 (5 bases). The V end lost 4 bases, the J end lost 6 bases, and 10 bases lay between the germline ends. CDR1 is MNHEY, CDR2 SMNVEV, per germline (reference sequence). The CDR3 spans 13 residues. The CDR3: CASSYSGINEQFF. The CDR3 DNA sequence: TGTGCCAGCAGTTACTCGGGGATCAATGAGCAGTTCTTC.

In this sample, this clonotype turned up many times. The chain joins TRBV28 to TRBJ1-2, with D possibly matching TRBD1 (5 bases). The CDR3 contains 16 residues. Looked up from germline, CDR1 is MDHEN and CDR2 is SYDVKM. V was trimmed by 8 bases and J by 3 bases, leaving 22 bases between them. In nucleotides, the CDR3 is TGTGCCAGCCTCCCCCCCACCCATGGGACCCACTATGGCTACACCTTC. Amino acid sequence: CASLPPTHGTHYGYTF.

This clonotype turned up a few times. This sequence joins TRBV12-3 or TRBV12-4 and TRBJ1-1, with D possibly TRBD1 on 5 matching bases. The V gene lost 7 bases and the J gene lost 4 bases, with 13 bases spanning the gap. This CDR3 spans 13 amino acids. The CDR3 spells CASTVGRVTEAFF. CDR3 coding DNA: TGTGCCAGCACCGTGGGCAGGGTCACTGAAGCTTTCTTT.

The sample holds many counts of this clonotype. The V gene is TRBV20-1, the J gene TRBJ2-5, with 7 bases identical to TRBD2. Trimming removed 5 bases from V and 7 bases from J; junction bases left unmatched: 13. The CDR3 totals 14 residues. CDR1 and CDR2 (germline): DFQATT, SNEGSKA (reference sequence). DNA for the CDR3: TGCAGTGCTCCCGCCGGGACTATGAGGGGGACCCAGTACTTC. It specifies CSAPAGTMRGTQYF.

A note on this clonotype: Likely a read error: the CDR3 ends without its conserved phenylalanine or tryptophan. CDR3 amino acids: CASSFTGSPRDEQYL. CDR3 nucleotide sequence: TGTGCCAGCAGTTTCACAGGGTCCCCACGGGACGAGCAGTACCTC. This chain connects TRBV27 to TRBJ2-7, with D possibly matching TRBD1 (6 bases). CDR3 length: 15 residues. The V gene lost 3 bases and the J gene lost 5 bases, with 17 bases spanning the gap. Germline assignment: CDR1 MNHEY and CDR2 SMNVEV (reference sequence).

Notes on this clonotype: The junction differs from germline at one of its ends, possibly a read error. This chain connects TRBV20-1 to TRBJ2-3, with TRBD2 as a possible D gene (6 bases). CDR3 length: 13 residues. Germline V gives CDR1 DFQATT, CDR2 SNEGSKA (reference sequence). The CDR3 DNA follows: TGCCGGGAGAGGAGCAGGGAAGGGGAGACGAAGGATTTT. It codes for CRERSREGETKDF.

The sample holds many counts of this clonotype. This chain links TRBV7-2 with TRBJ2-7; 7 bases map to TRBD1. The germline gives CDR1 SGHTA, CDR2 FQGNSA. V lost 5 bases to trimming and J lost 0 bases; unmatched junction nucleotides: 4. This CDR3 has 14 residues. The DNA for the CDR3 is TGTGCCAGCAGCCGAAGGGACAGCTCCTACGAGCAGTACTTC. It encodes CASSRRDSSYEQYF.

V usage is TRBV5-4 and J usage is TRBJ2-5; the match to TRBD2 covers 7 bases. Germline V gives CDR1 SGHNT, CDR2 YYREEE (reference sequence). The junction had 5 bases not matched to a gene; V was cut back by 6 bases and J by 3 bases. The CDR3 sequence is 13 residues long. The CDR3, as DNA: TGTGCCAGCAAGGAGCGGGACGAAGAGACCCAGTACTTC. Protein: CASKERDEETQYF.

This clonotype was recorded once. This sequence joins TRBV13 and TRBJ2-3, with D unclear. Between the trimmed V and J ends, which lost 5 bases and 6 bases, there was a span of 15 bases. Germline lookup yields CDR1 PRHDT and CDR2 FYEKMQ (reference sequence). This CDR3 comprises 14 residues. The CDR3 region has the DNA TGTGCCAGCAGCCCAGGACGTTTCCCTGATACGCAGTATTTT. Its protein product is CASSPGRFPDTQYF.

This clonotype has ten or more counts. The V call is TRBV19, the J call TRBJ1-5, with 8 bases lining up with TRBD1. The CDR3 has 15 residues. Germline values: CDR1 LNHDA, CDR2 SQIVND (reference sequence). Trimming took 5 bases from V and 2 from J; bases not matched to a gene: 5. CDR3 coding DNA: TGTGCCAGTAGTGTCGACAGGGGAGGCAATCAGCCCCAGCATTTT. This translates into CASSVDRGGNQPQHF.